Listed below are T cell receptor beta chains from one sample, sequenced in a study of cytotoxic CD8 clonotypes in ibrutinib-treated CLL. The repertoire was sequenced with immunoSEQ multiplex PCR; TCRdb's copy has only in-frame clones and lacks some. The sample has approximately 130,000 clones, roughly 80% seen once. This material consisted of PBMCs, taken after 24 months of ibrutinib treatment. The receptors come from a human donor with chronic lymphocytic leukemia. Both conserved end residues are part of each CDR3. D genes are given only for firm matches. Where a row states a size, it is once, few, many or the class of an expanded clone; other rows omit it.

j_call | v_call | d_call | clone_size | cdr3_nt | cdr3_aa
TRBJ1-2 | TRBV5-1 | NA | few | TGCGCCAGCAGCAAGGACCCGGGGACCTATGGCTACACCTTC | CASSKDPGTYGYTF
TRBJ1-1 | TRBV29-1 | NA | NA | TGCAGCGTTCTATGGCCCGCTCGCACTGAAGCTTTCTTT | CSVLWPARTEAFF
TRBJ2-5 | TRBV6-1 | NA | NA | TGTGCCAGCAGTTATGTTGGAGAGACCCAGTACTTC | CASSYVGETQYF
TRBJ1-2 | TRBV5-4 | NA | NA | TGTGCCAGCAGCCAAGATGAGAGTTCTGGCTATGGCTACACCTTC | CASSQDESSGYGYTF
TRBJ1-2 | TRBV11-2 | NA | NA | TGTGCCAGCAGCCTCCGAGCGGGGGTGGGCGGCTACACCTTC | CASSLRAGVGGYTF
TRBJ1-2 | TRBV19 | NA | NA | TGTGCCAGTAGTTACAGCGGAGCTAACTATGGCTACACCTTC | CASSYSGANYGYTF
TRBJ2-7 | TRBV28 | TRBD2 | NA | TGTGCCAGCAGTTCAACCACCGCCCCTCTAGCGGGGGGGCCTTACGAGCAGTACTTC | CASSSTTAPLAGGPYEQYF
TRBJ2-3 | TRBV30 | NA | NA | TGTGCCTGGAGGCCCCGGACAGTTAGCACAGATACGCAGTATTTT | CAWRPRTVSTDTQYF
TRBJ2-7 | TRBV20-1 | TRBD1 | NA | TGCAGAACCGGGACAGGGGCCGAGCAGTACTTC | CRTGTGAEQYF
TRBJ2-4 | TRBV19 | TRBD1 | NA | TGTGCCAGTAGTACTCAGGGGGCAGCCAAAAACATTCAGTACTTC | CASSTQGAAKNIQYF
TRBJ1-2 | TRBV6-1 | NA | few | TGTGCCAGCAGTGAAGGCCCCCAGGGCTCCTATGGCTACACCTTC | CASSEGPQGSYGYTF
TRBJ2-5 | TRBV7-7 | TRBD1 | NA | TGTGCCAGCAGCTTATTACAGGGGAACAGAGAGACCCAGTACTTC | CASSLLQGNRETQYF
TRBJ2-7 | TRBV21-1 | NA | NA | TGTGCCAGCAGCAATGGCTCGAGACAGGCCACCTACGAGCAGTACTTC | CASSNGSRQATYEQYF
TRBJ1-1 | TRBV15 | TRBD1 | NA | TGTGCCACCAGCAGAGGGGACAGGCCCAACACTGAAGCTTTCTTT | CATSRGDRPNTEAFF
TRBJ1-5 | TRBV19 | NA | NA | TGTGCCAGTAGCTCTCCAAGGGGTAGGACCAGGGCCCAGCATTTT | CASSSPRGRTRAQHF
TRBJ2-7 | TRBV28 | NA | NA | TGTGCCAGCCGCCCCCCGGGGGCCGATCCCCGCAGTGCGTACTTC | CASRPPGADPRSAYF
TRBJ2-7 | TRBV21-1 | NA | NA | TGTCACCGGAGAGGGCGGAAGTACTTC | CHRRGRKYF
TRBJ2-7 | TRBV6-6 | NA | NA | TGTGCCAGCAGGAGTAGGGGGGACCGAGCCTACGAGCAGTACTTC | CASRSRGDRAYEQYF
TRBJ1-1 | TRBV2 | TRBD1 | NA | TGTGCCAGCCAGCGGGGGGACAGGGGAAACACTGAAGCTTTCTTT | CASQRGDRGNTEAFF
TRBJ2-2 | TRBV2 | TRBD2 | NA | TGTGCCAGCAGTACACTAGCGGGGGGGGAGCTGTTTTTT | CASSTLAGGELFF
TRBJ2-5 | TRBV19 | TRBD2 | NA | TGTGCCAGTAGTAATCTAGCGGGGGGGCGGTTGGAGACCCAGTACTTC | CASSNLAGGRLETQYF
TRBJ2-5 | TRBV6-1 | NA | NA | TGTGCCAGCAGCCGGGGCCGACATGGGCAAGAGACCCAGTACTTC | CASSRGRHGQETQYF
TRBJ1-1 | TRBV7-2 | NA | NA | TGTGCCAGCAGCTCGCAGGGGTTGAACACTGAAGCTTTCTTT | CASSSQGLNTEAFF
TRBJ1-4 | TRBV4-3 | TRBD1 | NA | TGCGCCAGCAGCCAAGGTATACAGGGGGCTGAAAAACTGTTTTTT | CASSQGIQGAEKLFF
TRBJ1-3 | TRBV4-1 | NA | NA | TGCGCCAGCAGCCAAGAGTTCGGGGGCCGGATCGGAAACACCATATATTTT | CASSQEFGGRIGNTIYF
TRBJ2-3 | TRBV5-4 | NA | NA | TGTGCCAGCAGCTTGGGCAGCGTGGGCACAGATACGCAGTATTTT | CASSLGSVGTDTQYF
TRBJ1-1 | TRBV5-6 | TRBD1 | NA | TGTGCCAGCAGCGACCAGGGGGCCGGGAACACTGAAGCTTTCTTT | CASSDQGAGNTEAFF
TRBJ2-1 | TRBV7-9 | NA | NA | TGTGCCAGCAGCTTAGATCCGGTTAGCCTCAATGAGCAGTTCTTC | CASSLDPVSLNEQFF
TRBJ1-1 | TRBV5-6 | NA | NA | TGTGCCAGCAGCTTGGGGGGCGGTCGGGTTGACACTGAAGCTTTCTTT | CASSLGGGRVDTEAFF
TRBJ1-4 | TRBV7-2 | NA | NA | TGTGCCAGCAGCAACCGGGAGCCACCATCGGGTGAAAAACTGTTTTTT | CASSNREPPSGEKLFF
TRBJ2-2 | TRBV30 | NA | NA | TGTGCCTGGAGTCCGTGGGGGAGCACCGGGGAGCTGTTTTTT | CAWSPWGSTGELFF
TRBJ2-2 | TRBV28 | NA | NA | TGTGCCAGCAGTACCCGGGCCGGGGAGCTGTTTTTT | CASSTRAGELFF
TRBJ2-6 | TRBV7-9 | NA | once | TGTGCCAGCAGCCCCGGGCGGGGCCGGAGTTCTGGGGCCAACGTCCTGACTTTC | CASSPGRGRSSGANVLTF
TRBJ2-2 | TRBV7-9 | TRBD1 | once | TGTGCCAGCAGTAGCGACAGGGGGCGCTACACCGGGGAGCTGTTTTTT | CASSSDRGRYTGELFF
TRBJ1-4 | TRBV7-9 | NA | NA | TGTGCCAGCAGCTTAGATGGACCGACTTTGGCGAAACTGTTTTTT | CASSLDGPTLAKLFF
TRBJ1-2 | TRBV25-1 | TRBD1 | once | TGTGCCAGCAGTGCAGGGGGGTATTACGGCTACACCTTC | CASSAGGYYGYTF
TRBJ2-1 | TRBV7-6 | NA | NA | TGTGCCAGCAGCCCCCGGACTACCTACAATGAGCAGTTCTTC | CASSPRTTYNEQFF
TRBJ1-2 | TRBV10-3 | NA | NA | TGTGCCATCAGTGAGCGTGGACCCCTTAACTATGGCTACACCTTC | CAISERGPLNYGYTF
TRBJ1-2 | TRBV7-9 | NA | NA | TGTGCCACCTCAGCCGGGACATTATATGGCTACACCTTC | CATSAGTLYGYTF
TRBJ1-1 | TRBV5-1 | NA | NA | TGCGCCAGCAGCTTGGGGGGGCGGACTGAAGCTTTCTTT | CASSLGGRTEAFF
TRBJ1-1 | TRBV5-1 | TRBD1 | NA | TGCGCCAGCAGCTTGAGGGCGACAGGGGGCACTGAAGCTTTCTTT | CASSLRATGGTEAFF
TRBJ1-1 | TRBV5-5 | TRBD1 | NA | TGTGCCAGCAGCGTGACGACAGGGTTTATTGAAGCTTTCTTT | CASSVTTGFIEAFF
TRBJ1-1 | TRBV4-1 | NA | NA | TGCGCCAGCAGCCAAGACTACTCTAGCGAACCTGAAGCTTTCTTT | CASSQDYSSEPEAFF
TRBJ1-1 | TRBV6-1 | TRBD1 | NA | TGTGCCAGCAGTGACGAAACAGGGGGCTGGAACACTGAAGCTTTCTTT | CASSDETGGWNTEAFF
TRBJ2-7 | TRBV11-2 | NA | NA | TGTGCCAGCAGCCCGGTCGGACGGACCCGGGACTACGAGCAGTACTTC | CASSPVGRTRDYEQYF
TRBJ2-2 | TRBV9 | TRBD1 | NA | TGTGCCAGCAGGCCTCGGGACAGGGCCGAACCCGGGGAGCTGTTTTTT | CASRPRDRAEPGELFF
TRBJ2-7 | TRBV28 | NA | once | TGTGCCAGCAGCGGACCCCGGGACCCCCTCTACGAGCAGTACTTC | CASSGPRDPLYEQYF